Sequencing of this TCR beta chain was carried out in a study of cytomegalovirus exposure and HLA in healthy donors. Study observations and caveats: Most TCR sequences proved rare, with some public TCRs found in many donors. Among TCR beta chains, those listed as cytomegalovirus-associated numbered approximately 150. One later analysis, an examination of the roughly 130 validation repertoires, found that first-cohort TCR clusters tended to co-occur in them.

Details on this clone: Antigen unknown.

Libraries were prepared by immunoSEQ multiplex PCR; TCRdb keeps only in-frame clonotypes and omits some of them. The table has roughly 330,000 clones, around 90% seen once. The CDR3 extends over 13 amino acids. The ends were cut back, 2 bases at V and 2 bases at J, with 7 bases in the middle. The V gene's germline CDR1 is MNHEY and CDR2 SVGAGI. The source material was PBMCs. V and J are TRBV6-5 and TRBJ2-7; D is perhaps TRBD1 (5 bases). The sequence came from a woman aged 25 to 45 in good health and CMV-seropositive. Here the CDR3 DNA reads TGTGCCAGCAGTTACAAGGGGACCTACGAGCAGTACTTC. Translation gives CASSYKGTYEQYF.